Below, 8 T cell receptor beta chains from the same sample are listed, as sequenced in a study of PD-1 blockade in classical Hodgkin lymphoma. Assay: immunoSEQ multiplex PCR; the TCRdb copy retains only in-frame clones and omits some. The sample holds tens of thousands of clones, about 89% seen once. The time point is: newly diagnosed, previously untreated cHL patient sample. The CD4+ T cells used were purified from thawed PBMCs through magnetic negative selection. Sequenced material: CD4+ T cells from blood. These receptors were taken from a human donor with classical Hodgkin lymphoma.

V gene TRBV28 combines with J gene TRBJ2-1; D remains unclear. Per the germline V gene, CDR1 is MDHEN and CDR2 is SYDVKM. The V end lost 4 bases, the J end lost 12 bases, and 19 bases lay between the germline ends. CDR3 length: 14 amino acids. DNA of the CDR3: TGTGCCAGCAGTTATCACTCGATTCGAACAGTGCAGTTCTTC. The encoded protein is CASSYHSIRTVQFF. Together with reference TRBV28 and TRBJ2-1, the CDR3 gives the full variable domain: DVKVTQSSRYLVKRTGEKVFLECVQDMDHENMFWYRQDPGLGLRLIYFSYDVKMKEKGDIPEGYSVSREKKERFSLILESASTNQTSMYLCASSYHSIRTVQFFGPGTRLTVL.

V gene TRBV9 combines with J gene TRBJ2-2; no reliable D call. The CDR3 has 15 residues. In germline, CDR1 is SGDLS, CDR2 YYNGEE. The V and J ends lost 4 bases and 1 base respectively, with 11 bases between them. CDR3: CASSLRVGNTGELFF. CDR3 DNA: TGTGCCAGCAGCCTCCGGGTGGGGAACACCGGGGAGCTGTTTTTT. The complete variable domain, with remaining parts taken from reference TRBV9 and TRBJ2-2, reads DSGVTQTPKHLITATGQRVTLRCSPRSGDLSVYWYQQSLDQGLQFLIQYYNGEERAKGNILERFSAQQFPDLHSELNLSSLELGDSALYFCASSLRVGNTGELFFGEGSRLTVL.

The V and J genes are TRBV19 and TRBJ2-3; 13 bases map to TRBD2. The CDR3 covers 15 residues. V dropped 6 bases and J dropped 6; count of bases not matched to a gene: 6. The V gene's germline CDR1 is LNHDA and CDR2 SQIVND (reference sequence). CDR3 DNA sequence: TGTGCCAGTAGAGGACTAGCGGGAGTTTTCGATACGCAGTATTTT. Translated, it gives CASRGLAGVFDTQYF.

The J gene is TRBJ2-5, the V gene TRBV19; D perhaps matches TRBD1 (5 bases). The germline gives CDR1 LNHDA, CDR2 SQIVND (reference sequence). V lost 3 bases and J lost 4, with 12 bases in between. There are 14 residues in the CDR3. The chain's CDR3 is CASSMNQGRETQYF. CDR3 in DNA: TGTGCCAGTAGTATGAACCAGGGTCGAGAGACCCAGTACTTC.

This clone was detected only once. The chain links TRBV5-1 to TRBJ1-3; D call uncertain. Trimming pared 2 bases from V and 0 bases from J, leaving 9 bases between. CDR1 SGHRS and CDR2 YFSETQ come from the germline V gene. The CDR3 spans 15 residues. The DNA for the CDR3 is TGCGCCAGCAGCTTTGACGGGCTCTCTGGAAACACCATATATTTT. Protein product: CASSFDGLSGNTIYF.

The CDR3 here is CASSHGLAGSSTDTQYF. In DNA form, the CDR3 reads TGTGCCAGCAGTCACGGACTAGCGGGAAGTAGCACAGATACGCAGTATTTT. The genes are TRBV7-8 and TRBJ2-3; TRBD2 agrees at 12 bases. The germline gives CDR1 SGHVS, CDR2 FQNEAQ. The CDR3 length is 17 residues. Losses at the gene ends were 6 bases for V and 0 bases for J; bases not matched to a gene: 7.

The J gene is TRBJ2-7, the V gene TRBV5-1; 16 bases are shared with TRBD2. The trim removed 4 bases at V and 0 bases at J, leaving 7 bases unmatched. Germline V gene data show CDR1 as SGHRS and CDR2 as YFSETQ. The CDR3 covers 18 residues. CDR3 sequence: CASSLGTSGRVSSYEQYF. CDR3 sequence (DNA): TGCGCCAGCAGCCTAGGGACTAGCGGGAGGGTAAGCTCCTACGAGCAGTACTTC.

The CDR3 nucleotides read TGTGCCAGCAGCTTAGTCACTACGCGTTCGGCTGTCCAAGAGACCCAGTACTTC. As protein: CASSLVTTRSAVQETQYF. The chain couples TRBV7-9 to TRBJ2-5; no firm D call. V shed 1 base and J shed 1 base, with 19 bases lying between them. The germline V gene encodes CDR1 SEHNR and CDR2 FQNEAQ (reference sequence). CDR3 length: 18 amino acids.